The 23 T cell receptor beta chains below all came from one sample that was sequenced in a study of tumor and adjacent non-tumor tissue in lung cancer. No cell sorting was done before RNA was extracted from the tissue. More than 3 cm separated this lung sample from the edge of the tumor. The library came from three nested PCR rounds adapted from ARM-PCR protocols. TCRdb re-called the multiplex PCR reads through MiXCR, storing one row per CDR3 protein. The table has approximately 100,000 distinct CDR3 sequences, more than 55% seen once. The material sequenced was distant non-tumor lung tissue. The receptors here all came from a man under 40 with non-small cell lung cancer.

Notes on this clonotype: The junction does not match germline at one end; this may be a read error. V usage is TRBV20-1 and J usage is TRBJ2-3, with 10 bases aligning to TRBD2. Germline values: CDR1 DFQATT, CDR2 SNEGSKA (reference sequence). This CDR3 region has 15 residues. The CDR3 DNA reads TGCAATGCTAGGGGAGCGGGGGGGCCATTAGATACGCAGTATTTT. This translates into CNARGAGGPLDTQYF.

J is TRBJ2-7 and V is TRBV11-3; tentative D call: TRBD2 (6 bases). This CDR3 has 14 residues. The V and J ends lost 3 bases and 3 bases respectively, with 12 bases between them. The germline V gene encodes CDR1 SGHNT and CDR2 YENEEA. The CDR3, as DNA: TGTGCCAGCAGCTTGCGGGACGGAATCTACGAGCAGTACTTC. It encodes CASSLRDGIYEQYF.

This clonotype has more than one count but fewer than ten. This CDR3 fails to terminate in the conserved phenylalanine or tryptophan, so it likely reflects a read error. The CDR3 nucleotides are TGTGCCTGCAGTGAAGATCTGGAAACCTACGAGCAGTACTTA. Its translation is CACSEDLETYEQYL. The chain has TRBV6-5 and TRBJ2-7; no clear D. The CDR3 contains 14 residues. Germline V gives CDR1 MNHEY, CDR2 SVGAGI.

A word on this clonotype: At one of its ends the junction is not consistent with the germline gene, which may arise from a read error. The chain couples TRBV11-1 to TRBJ2-2; tentatively, D is TRBD1 (5 bases). Germline loops: CDR1 SGHAT, CDR2 FQDESV (reference sequence). This CDR3 contains 15 residues. CDR3 protein: CASSTSPQVTGELFF. CDR3 coding DNA: TGCGCCAGCAGCACAAGCCCACAGGTGACAGGGGAGCTGTTTTTT.

This clonotype was counted between two and nine times. The chain links TRBV11-1 to TRBJ1-1; D gene unclear. Germline V lookup: CDR1 SGHAT, CDR2 FQDESV (reference sequence). The CDR3 has 13 amino acids. Trimming took 4 bases from V and 2 from J, leaving 8 bases between them. CDR3 in amino acids: CASSSRSNTEAFF. The CDR3 DNA is TGTGCCAGCAGCTCGAGATCAAACACTGAAGCTTTCTTT.

The V call is TRBV20-1, the J call TRBJ1-1; D is ambiguous. Germline CDR1 DFQATT, CDR2 SNEGSKA (reference sequence). Trimming cost V 6 bases and J 1 base, with 9 bases left between them. The length of the CDR3 is 12 residues. The CDR3: CSAIQANTEAFF. Here the CDR3 DNA reads TGCAGTGCAATACAAGCGAACACTGAAGCTTTCTTT.

This rearrangement joins TRBV20-1 to TRBJ2-7, with D perhaps matching TRBD1 (5 bases). Trimming stripped 3 bases from V and 5 bases from J, with 14 bases between. Germline CDR1 is DFQATT and CDR2 is SNEGSKA (reference sequence). The CDR3 extends over 13 amino acids. Here the CDR3 DNA reads TGCAGTGCTAGGGCACAGGTACGGAACGAGCAGTACTTC. Translated: CSARAQVRNEQYF.

This clonotype has ten or more counts. The chain joins TRBV4-1 to TRBJ2-1; TRBD2 matches 10 bases. J was trimmed by 3 bases and V by 1 base; bases with no gene match: 3. Germline values: CDR1 MGHRA, CDR2 YSYEKL. The CDR3 extends over 16 amino acids. As DNA, the CDR3 is TGCGCCAGCAGCCAAGCGCTAGCGGGGGTCTACAATGAGCAGTTCTTC. It is translated as CASSQALAGVYNEQFF.

This clonotype was detected once. The conserved phenylalanine or tryptophan normally closing the CDR3 is absent here, so this likely arose from a read error. This chain connects TRBV29-1 to TRBJ1-2; D call uncertain. This CDR3 comprises 13 residues. Germline V gene lookup returns CDR1 SQVTM and CDR2 ANQGSEA. Deletions cut 8 bases from V and 5 bases from J, with 18 bases between. CDR3 nucleotides: TGCAGCACTTCAGACAATCGGATGTATGGCTACACCCTC. Translation: CSTSDNRMYGYTL.

This sequence joins TRBV5-5 and TRBJ2-1, with TRBD1 identical over 8 bases. The CDR3 is 11 amino acids. The ends lost 5 bases at V and 16 bases at J; junction bases unmatched: 8. Germline V gene data show CDR1 as SGHKS and CDR2 as YYEKEE (reference sequence). The CDR3: CASRSGRGQFF. CDR3 DNA: TGTGCCAGCAGATCGGGCAGGGGGCAATTCTTC.

A remark on this clonotype: At one of its ends the junction is not consistent with the germline gene, which may arise from a read error. J is TRBJ2-1 and V is TRBV11-3; D is ambiguous. Germline V gene lookup returns CDR1 SGHNT and CDR2 YENEEA. The CDR3 loop spans 13 amino acids. The CDR3 is CDSSLDLGSERFF. In DNA, the CDR3 is TGTGACAGCAGCTTAGATCTGGGTTCCGAGCGGTTCTTC.

Points on this clonotype: One junction end does not reproduce the germline sequence, and a read error may be involved. This chain joins TRBV20-1 and TRBJ2-1, with D possibly TRBD2 on 5 matching bases. Germline CDR1 DFQATT, CDR2 SNEGSKA (reference sequence). The CDR3 spans 14 residues. The CDR3 coding sequence is TGCAGTGCAAATTACTGGCGGGTGTACAATGAGCATTCCTTC. Its protein is CSANYWRVYNEHSF.

Details on this clonotype: Just one base apart from a much larger clone, this may be a read error. The conserved final phenylalanine or tryptophan is absent from the CDR3, which likely points to a read error. J is TRBJ2-5 and V is TRBV5-4; D ambiguous. Germline V gene lookup returns CDR1 SGHNT and CDR2 YYREEE (reference sequence). This CDR3 is 15 amino acids long. V lost 0 bases, J lost 1 base, and 10 bases lay in between. The CDR3 nucleotides are TGTGCCAGCAGCTTGGCCGGAGACACCCAAGAGACCCAGTACTAC. Translating it yields CASSLAGDTQETQYY.

This clonotype was detected only once. This may be a read error: a much more frequent sequence differs by one nucleotide. The CDR3 nucleotides are TGTGCCAGCAGTTTACAAAAAGGGACGGGCACCGGGGAGCTGTTTTTT. This translates into CASSLQKGTGTGELFF. The chain is built from TRBV12-3 or TRBV12-4 and TRBJ2-2; TRBD1 or TRBD2 may be the D gene (5 bases each). CDR3 length: 16 residues. V was pared by 2 bases and J by 4 bases, with 14 bases between.

This clonotype was counted between two and nine times. The chain combines TRBV5-4 with TRBJ1-1; D may be TRBD1 (5 bases). Trimming shortened V by 10 bases and J by 3 bases, and 13 bases separated the two germline ends. This CDR3 has 12 amino acids. Germline V gene sequence: CDR1 SGHNT, CDR2 YYREEE (reference sequence). DNA of the CDR3: TGTGCCGTGGGGGAGCCGGACACTGAAGCTTTCTTT. Protein: CAVGEPDTEAFF.

This clonotype was counted at least ten times. This chain links TRBV7-8 with TRBJ2-7; D perhaps matches TRBD2 (6 bases). Deletions cut 1 base from V and 3 bases from J, with 10 bases between. Germline V lookup: CDR1 SGHVS, CDR2 FQNEAQ. The CDR3 covers 14 residues. This chain's CDR3 is CASSLVPGVYEQYF. The CDR3 nucleotides read TGTGCCAGCAGCTTAGTTCCGGGAGTCTACGAGCAGTACTTC.

The rearrangement joins TRBV29-1 to TRBJ2-7; a possible D gene is TRBD1 (6 bases). The end of the DNA fits TRBJ2-1 better, so the J call may be wrong. The CDR3 covers 15 residues. Germline-derived CDR1 and CDR2 are SQVTM and ANQGSEA. The CDR3 region is CSVGSDRLTSYEQFF. In nucleotides, the CDR3 is TGCAGCGTTGGCTCGGACAGATTAACCTCCTACGAGCAGTTCTTC.

This clonotype was found many times. This sequence joins TRBV6-2 or TRBV6-3 and TRBJ1-2, with no clear D. This CDR3 is 15 amino acids long. The V end lost 4 bases, the J end lost 2 bases, and 14 bases lay between the germline ends. CDR1 and CDR2 (germline): MNHEY, SVGEGT. The CDR3 DNA reads TGTGCCAGCAGTTCGGTGGGCCCGCGAAACTATGGCTACACCTTC. Encoded protein: CASSSVGPRNYGYTF.

This clonotype was counted ten times or more. The chain uses TRBV4-1 and TRBJ1-1; the D is unclear. Looked up from germline, CDR1 is MGHRA and CDR2 is YSYEKL. The CDR3 has 14 residues. V gave up 0 bases and J gave up 0 bases, with 5 bases separating them. The CDR3 sequence: CASSQESLNTEAFF. The CDR3 bases are TGCGCCAGCAGCCAAGAATCGTTGAACACTGAAGCTTTCTTT.

About this clonotype: The junction differs from germline at one of its ends, possibly a read error. This sequence joins TRBV11-2 and TRBJ2-3, with D unresolved. CDR3 length: 13 residues. The germline CDR1 and CDR2 sequences are SGHAT and FQNNGV. As DNA, the CDR3 is TGTGCCAACAGCTTAGTACACGGAGATACGCAGTATTTT. This sequence encodes CANSLVHGDTQYF.

With regard to this clonotype: At one end the junction does not follow the germline gene, possibly because of a read error. V and J are TRBV11-3 and TRBJ2-1, with unresolved D. The CDR3 is made up of 13 amino acids. Germline CDR1 and CDR2: SGHNT and YENEEA. The CDR3 loop reads CASSPTPGNVQFF. The CDR3 region has the DNA TGTGCGAGCAGCCCCACACCTGGCAATGTGCAATTCTTC.

This clonotype was picked up a small number of times. V gene TRBV24-1 combines with J gene TRBJ2-1, with 9 positions matching TRBD2. Germline V gene lookup returns CDR1 KGHDR and CDR2 SFDVKD. The length of the CDR3 is 16 residues. J lost 1 base, V lost 4 bases, and 4 bases had no gene match. CDR3 in DNA: TGTGCCACCAGTGACTCTAGCGGGACGTCCTACAATGAGCAGTTCTTC. It yields the protein CATSDSSGTSYNEQFF.

The chain links TRBV10-2 to TRBJ2-4, with D unclear. V was clipped by 4 bases and J by 1 base, with 14 bases between them. CDR3 length equals 16 residues. Germline V gives CDR1 WSHSY, CDR2 SAAADI. The CDR3 region has the DNA TGCGCCAGCAGTGGTAGCAACAAGGATGCCAAAAACATTCAGTACTTC. Protein: CASSGSNKDAKNIQYF.